The clone carrying this T cell receptor beta chain is termed medium-sized (0.01 to 0.1%). What it recognizes is unknown. The data are from a study of early T cells in non-severe SARS-CoV-2 infection. As for the study in general: Sequencing targeted bulk RNA from unsorted whole blood, leaving chains unpaired.

Individual cDNA molecules received unique molecular identifiers. TCRdb itself ran the 5' RACE reads through MiXCR, one entry per CDR3 protein. The table lists some 40,000 distinct CDR3 sequences, roughly 5.6% of them singletons. The CDR3 runs to 17 residues. From germline, CDR1 is SGHTA and CDR2 FQGNSA. V gave up 1 base and J gave up 2 bases, with 15 bases separating them. Study-level results: Reliance on VDJdb matching favored anti-spike CD8 responses; private and CD4 specificities were missed.

This chain joins TRBV7-2 and TRBJ1-3; a weak D match, TRBD1 (5 bases). The clonotype originates from an adult who was a healthcare worker with PCR-confirmed SARS-CoV-2 infection or an uninfected control (not recorded which). Sequencing was performed on whole blood. This chain's CDR3 is CASSLGGQGIAGNTIYF. Written as DNA, the CDR3 is TGTGCCAGCAGCTTAGGGGGCCAGGGTATCGCTGGAAACACCATATATTTT.